The entry that follows covers one TCR beta chain sequence. Sequencing was performed with immunoSEQ multiplex PCR; in TCRdb, only in-frame clones are kept and a portion is missing. The repertoire includes 100,000 to 150,000 clones, more than 75% of them detected once, and 1.5% to 1.9% sits in the top ten. The germline V and J ends were trimmed by 3 bases and 3 bases, with 9 bases remaining between them. This CDR3 comprises 14 residues. Germline CDR1 reads SNHLY; CDR2 reads FYNNEI. This entry belongs to a study of blood T cell repertoires in COVID-19. Sequencing used peripheral blood. The sequence was obtained from a human donor in a cohort sampled during active COVID-19. The V and J genes are TRBV2 and TRBJ1-3; TRBD1 is a possible D gene (5 bases). CDR3 in amino acids: CASSDRGVGNTIYF. The CDR3, as DNA: TGTGCCAGCAGTGACCGGGGGGTTGGAAACACCATATATTTT.